The 5 T cell receptor beta chains presented below share a single source sample, sequenced in a study of CXCR3-negative and CXCR3-positive naive CD8 T cells. Their antigens are not known. The study's findings and limits: TRB CDR3s of CXCR3-positive naive cells were more hydrophobic than those of CXCR3-negative naive cells.

The authors prepared UMI-labeled TRB cDNA libraries by 5' RACE. TCRdb reanalyzed the 5' RACE reads and collapses them to one entry per CDR3 protein, without DNA. The sample holds about 57,000 distinct CDR3 sequences. Sequencing was performed on naive CXCR3+ CD8+ T cells from blood. The subset: CD45RO-CCR7+CD27+CD95- naive CD8+ T cells expressing CXCR3 (TNR3+). These receptors all stem from a human donor in good health. Some clones in this sample may be carry-over from other donors' samples.

The rearrangement joins TRBV29-1 to TRBJ2-2. The CDR3 length is 11 residues. Germline-derived CDR1 and CDR2 are SQVTM and ANQGSEA. CDR3 sequence: CSVDSTGELFF.

This CDR3 reads CASSQTGGANTGELFF. The V gene is TRBV4-3, the J gene TRBJ2-2; TCRdb outputs TRBD1, but without DNA this stays unchecked. Germline values: CDR1 LGHNA, CDR2 YSLEER. The CDR3 has 16 residues.

V gene TRBV7-9 combines with J gene TRBJ1-6; there is no DNA to check the TCRdb D call of TRBD1. CDR1 and CDR2 from the germline V gene are SEHNR and FQNEAQ (reference sequence). CDR3 length equals 16 residues. This CDR3 reads CASSPGGGNYGGTLHF.

This rearrangement joins TRBV7-9 to TRBJ2-7; TCRdb reports TRBD1, a call that lacks DNA to check it against. Germline CDR1 is SEHNR and CDR2 is FQNEAQ (reference sequence). The CDR3 has 13 amino acids. CDR3 protein: CASSQGQTYEQYF.

The chain combines TRBV29-1 with TRBJ1-1; TCRdb designates TRBD1, a call that cannot be tested without DNA. The germline V gene has CDR1 SQVTM and CDR2 ANQGSEA. The CDR3 loop spans 14 amino acids. CDR3 region: CSVDRGQPNTEAFF.